This is a list of T cell receptor beta chains from one sample in a study of identical twins. TCRdb reprocessed the 5' RACE reads via MiXCR and lists one record per CDR3 protein. The table includes fewer than 900,000 distinct CDR3 sequences, 21% detected once. These data were likewise used in another study, on T cells expressing NK-cell markers.

The sequencing sample was made of PBMCs. These receptors were collected from a woman younger than 35 in good health. The CDR3 runs from the conserved cysteine through the conserved F or W. Fields, in order: J gene, CDR3 length, D gene, V gene, clone size, CDR3 DNA, CDR3 protein. D genes are given only for firm matches. Clone size is not always given. Where it is, it says once, few, many or a class for expanded clones.

>TRBJ1-6|14|TRBD1|TRBV20-1|few
TGCAGTGCTGGGACAGGGCGGATGAATTCACCCCTCCACTTT
CSAGTGRMNSPLHF
>TRBJ2-1|17|NA|TRBV5-6|NA
TGTGCCAGCAGCTCCCTTACCGGGGGCTGGGGTTTCCATGAGCAGTTCTTC
CASSSLTGGWGFHEQFF
>TRBJ2-3|14|NA|TRBV14|NA
TGTGCCAGCAGCACCCTAGACAGCACAGATACGCAGTATTTT
CASSTLDSTDTQYF
>TRBJ2-3|12|NA|TRBV19|many
TGTGCCAGTAGTATCTGGAAGGATACGCAGTATTTT
CASSIWKDTQYF
>TRBJ2-2|11|NA|TRBV10-3|NA
TGTGCCATCACGGACACCGGGGAGCTGTTTTTT
CAITDTGELFF
>TRBJ1-2|15|NA|TRBV6-2/TRBV6-3|NA
TGTGCCAGCACCTACCCGAGGAACCCTAACTATGGCTACACCTTC
CASTYPRNPNYGYTF
>TRBJ2-2|16|NA|TRBV13|few
TGTGCCAGCAGCCGCCGCGGCTGGGATGACACCGGGGAGCTGTTTTTT
CASSRRGWDDTGELFF
>TRBJ1-5|16|NA|TRBV12-3/TRBV12-4|few
TGTGCCAGCAGTTTGGTGAGTTTCCGGGGGGATCAGCCCCAGCATTTT
CASSLVSFRGDQPQHF
>TRBJ2-1|13|TRBD2|TRBV20-1|many
TGCACTACATCTAGCGGGGGTTACGGTGAGCAGTTCTTC
CTTSSGGYGEQFF
>TRBJ2-1|15|NA|TRBV20-1|few
TGCAGTGCTAGAGACAGGACACGTTCCTACAATGAGCAGTTCTTC
CSARDRTRSYNEQFF
>TRBJ1-1|13|TRBD1|TRBV19|few
TGTGCCAGTAGTGCGTACCAGGGGGCTGAAGCTTTCTTT
CASSAYQGAEAFF
>TRBJ2-1|16|NA|TRBV7-9|few
TGTGCCAGCAGCACTGGCGGGGGCAGGGCCTACAATGAGCAGTTCTTC
CASSTGGGRAYNEQFF
>TRBJ2-1|15|NA|TRBV6-4|many
TGTGCCAGCAGTGAGGATGTGGAGGGGAATAATGAGCAGTTCTTC
CASSEDVEGNNEQFF
>TRBJ2-5|13|NA|TRBV5-1|NA
TGCGCCAGCAGCGCTCCTAGCGCAGAGACCCAGTACTTC
CASSAPSAETQYF
>TRBJ1-1|13|NA|TRBV15|NA
TGTGCCACCAGCAGAGGTGAGAACACTGAAGCTTTCTTT
CATSRGENTEAFF
>TRBJ2-7|12|NA|TRBV20-1|many
TGCAGTGCCATGGACGGGACCTACGAGCAGTACTTC
CSAMDGTYEQYF
>TRBJ2-3|13|NA|TRBV7-9|NA
TGTGCCAGCAGCTTAGGGGAAGGGGCTACGCAGTATTTT
CASSLGEGATQYF
>TRBJ1-1|13|NA|TRBV6-5|many
TGTGCCAGCAGTTACTCATCCAGGGCTGAAGCTTTCTTT
CASSYSSRAEAFF
>TRBJ2-4|17|TRBD2|TRBV7-9|NA
TGTGCCAGCAGCTCACCTCCTAGCGGACTAGCCAAAAACATTCAGTACTTC
CASSSPPSGLAKNIQYF
>TRBJ1-5|14|TRBD1|TRBV6-1|many
TGTGCCAGCATGACCCGACAGGGGGATCAGCCCCAGCATTTT
CASMTRQGDQPQHF
>TRBJ1-4|15|NA|TRBV7-6|NA
TGTGCCAGCAGCTTAGGGACCGCAACTAATGAAAAACTGTTTTTT
CASSLGTATNEKLFF
>TRBJ2-5|13|NA|TRBV20-1|few
TGCAGTGCTCCGGACTGGTACCAAGAGACCCAGTACTTC
CSAPDWYQETQYF
>TRBJ2-7|14|NA|TRBV20-1|many
TGCAGTGCTAGAGATCATGTTGGGGGATACGAGCAGTACTTC
CSARDHVGGYEQYF
>TRBJ2-7|15|TRBD1|TRBV6-5|NA
TGTGCCAGCAGCTCTACAGGGGTCCGAGGGAACGAGCAGTACTTC
CASSSTGVRGNEQYF
>TRBJ2-3|14|NA|TRBV5-1|NA
TGCGCCAGCAGCAAGGCAGGCAGCACAGATACGCAGTATTTT
CASSKAGSTDTQYF
>TRBJ2-7|15|NA|TRBV9|NA
TGTGCCAGCAGCGTAGAGGCAGGGGACGTTTATGAGCAGTACTTC
CASSVEAGDVYEQYF
>TRBJ2-3|13|TRBD2|TRBV20-1|NA
TGCAGTGCTGGGACTAGCCACGGTGATACGCAGTATTTT
CSAGTSHGDTQYF
>TRBJ2-1|16|TRBD1|TRBV20-1|few
TGCAGTGCTAGAGTATCGGTAGGGACAGACTACAATGAGCAGTTCTTC
CSARVSVGTDYNEQFF
>TRBJ2-3|13|NA|TRBV5-5|NA
TGTGCCAGCAGCACACTGGACGGGAATACGCAGTATTTT
CASSTLDGNTQYF
>TRBJ1-1|12|NA|TRBV12-3/TRBV12-4|few
TGTGCCAGCAGTTTAGCGACAGGACAAGCTTTCTTT
CASSLATGQAFF
>TRBJ1-2|14|NA|TRBV12-3/TRBV12-4|few
TGTGCCAGCAGTTTTCTGGCGGAATTCTATGGCTACACCTTC
CASSFLAEFYGYTF
>TRBJ1-2|14|TRBD1|TRBV12-3/TRBV12-4|few
TGTGCCATCCGGGACAGGGGATCCAACTATGGCTACACCTTC
CAIRDRGSNYGYTF
>TRBJ1-5|11|TRBD1|TRBV10-3|many
TGTGCCATCGGGACAGATCAGCCCCAGCATTTT
CAIGTDQPQHF
>TRBJ2-3|15|NA|TRBV6-1|many
TGTGCCAGCAGTGAAGCATCCAGCTACACAGATACGCAGTATTTT
CASSEASSYTDTQYF